Each of the 18 T cell receptor beta chains below was sequenced from the same sample in a study of CD8+ T cells in alopecia areata. cDNA prepared by RNA extraction and subsequent reverse transcription served as the template for sequencing. Libraries were prepared by immunoSEQ multiplex PCR; TCRdb keeps only in-frame clonotypes and omits some of them. The top ten hold about 0.94% of the sample, which has some 160,000 clones, 55% to 75% seen once. The treatment: oral pan-JAK inhibitor, 5-10 mg twice daily. This specimen consisted of CD4+ T cells sorted from blood, obtained at week 4, from a patient treated with tofacitinib. These receptors were taken from a human donor with alopecia areata.

This sequence joins TRBV30 and TRBJ2-5; possibly TRBD1 or TRBD2 for D (6 bases each). V was trimmed by 2 bases and J by 6 bases, leaving 10 bases between them. The CDR3 has 12 residues. The germline V gene has CDR1 GTSNPN and CDR2 SVGIG (reference sequence). The CDR3 bases are TGTGCCTGGAGTACAGGGACTCAGACCCAGTACTTC. Its translation: CAWSTGTQTQYF.

This chain links TRBV9 with TRBJ1-6; 12 bases fit TRBD1. Germline loops: CDR1 SGDLS, CDR2 YYNGEE. Trimming took 4 bases from V and 10 from J; bases not matched to a gene: 6. The CDR3 has 15 amino acids. CDR3 sequence: CASSQTGTGGSPLHF. The CDR3 DNA is TGTGCCAGCAGCCAAACCGGGACAGGGGGCTCACCCCTCCACTTT.

This clone was found a few times. The genes are TRBV29-1 and TRBJ2-7; TRBD1 is a possible D gene (6 bases). Per the germline V gene, CDR1 is SQVTM and CDR2 is ANQGSEA. V gave up 7 bases and J gave up 0 bases, with 16 bases separating them. CDR3 length: 14 amino acids. The CDR3 DNA reads TGCAGCGCCCGGACAGTGAGGAGCTCCTACGAGCAGTACTTC. It translates to CSARTVRSSYEQYF.

In its sample, this clone was seen once. Other DNA sequences in the sample encode the same CDR3. This chain links TRBV29-1 with TRBJ1-1, with 10 bases that match TRBD1. The CDR3 length is 12 residues. The V and J ends lost 7 bases and 4 bases, in that order; junction bases with no gene match: 3. Germline values: CDR1 SQVTM, CDR2 ANQGSEA. CDR3 sequence: CSGRTGGTEAFF. CDR3 DNA: TGCAGCGGCAGGACAGGGGGCACTGAAGCTTTCTTT.

This chain connects TRBV5-4 to TRBJ2-2, with 8 bases matching TRBD2. Germline values: CDR1 SGHNT, CDR2 YYREEE (reference sequence). Trimming at V came to 3 bases and at J to 0 bases, leaving 4 bases not matched to a gene. The CDR3 is 16 amino acids. This CDR3 is CASSSLGGANTGELFF. The CDR3 DNA reads TGTGCCAGCAGCTCGCTCGGGGGGGCGAACACCGGGGAGCTGTTTTTT.

The chain links TRBV6-5 to TRBJ2-5; TRBD2 matches at 7 bases. CDR1 and CDR2 (germline): MNHEY, SVGAGI. Germline trimming cut 6 bases from V and 4 bases from J; bases unmatched to any gene: 8. The CDR3 sequence is 14 residues long. The chain's CDR3 is CASSPHWGGETQYF. The CDR3 nucleotides read TGTGCCAGCAGCCCACACTGGGGGGGAGAGACCCAGTACTTC.

The V gene is TRBV29-1, the J gene TRBJ2-3; no reliable D call. CDR1 SQVTM and CDR2 ANQGSEA come from the germline V gene. Trimming took 2 bases from V and 0 from J, leaving 9 bases between them. The CDR3 length is 14 residues. CDR3 DNA sequence: TGCAGCGTTGAATCAGGAGTTAGCACAGATACGCAGTATTTT. Its translation is CSVESGVSTDTQYF.

The chain recombines TRBV6-5 with TRBJ1-2; TRBD1 matches 7 bases. In germline, CDR1 is MNHEY, CDR2 SVGAGI. The junction had 3 bases not matched to a gene; V was cut back by 2 bases and J by 0 bases. The CDR3 runs 15 residues. This CDR3 reads CASSYEGASNYGYTF. The CDR3 DNA follows: TGTGCCAGCAGTTACGAGGGGGCCTCTAACTATGGCTACACCTTC.

This sequence joins TRBV27 and TRBJ1-2; TRBD1 agrees at 8 bases. Germline values: CDR1 MNHEY, CDR2 SMNVEV (reference sequence). V lost 3 bases, J lost 4 bases, and 10 bases stayed unmatched. This CDR3 comprises 16 residues. CDR3 bases: TGTGCCAGCAGTTTGCCCGGGACAGGCCAACTCTATGGCTACACCTTC. This encodes CASSLPGTGQLYGYTF.

The chain couples TRBV13 to TRBJ1-4; D unresolved. CDR1 and CDR2 (germline): PRHDT, FYEKMQ (reference sequence). The V gene lost 1 base and the J gene lost 5 bases, with 8 bases spanning the gap. The CDR3 is 14 amino acids. CDR3 residues: CASSLAESNEKLFF. CDR3 DNA sequence: TGTGCCAGCAGCTTAGCCGAATCCAATGAAAAACTGTTTTTT.

As DNA, the CDR3 is TGTGCCAGCAGCGAGGAAGGTCTAGTTGAGGCCCAGTACTTC. Protein: CASSEEGLVEAQYF. This sequence joins TRBV7-2 and TRBJ2-5; no firm D call. The CDR3 has 14 residues. V lost 5 bases and J 9 bases, leaving 19 bases between the germline ends. The germline gives CDR1 SGHTA, CDR2 FQGNSA.

This clone was counted a few times. The rearrangement uses TRBV6-1 and TRBJ1-2; 9 bases agree with TRBD1. V lost 4 bases, J lost 4 bases, and 7 bases stayed unmatched. CDR1 MNHNS and CDR2 SASEGT come from the germline V gene. The CDR3 consists of 15 residues. Here the CDR3 reads CASSGYRGLSYGYTF. CDR3 DNA: TGTGCCAGCAGTGGATACAGGGGGCTTAGCTATGGCTACACCTTC.

In DNA, the CDR3 is TGTGCCTGGAGTGTATGGGGGCAAGGTGCTGACAATGAGCAGTTCTTC. This encodes CAWSVWGQGADNEQFF. The chain links TRBV30 to TRBJ2-1, with D tentatively TRBD1 (6 bases). Trimming stripped 0 bases from V and 5 bases from J, with 17 bases between. Germline CDR1 is GTSNPN and CDR2 is SVGIG (reference sequence). This CDR3 contains 16 residues.

This CDR3 reads CASSDLVRRANTEAFF. DNA of the CDR3: TGTGCCAGCAGTGACCTTGTCCGCAGAGCGAACACTGAAGCTTTCTTT. The chain has TRBV2 and TRBJ1-1; the D is unclear. The length of the CDR3 is 16 residues. The germline V and J ends were trimmed by 3 bases and 1 base, with 15 bases remaining between them. The germline V gene encodes CDR1 SNHLY and CDR2 FYNNEI. Together with reference TRBV2 and TRBJ1-1, the CDR3 gives the full variable domain: EPEVTQTPSHQVTQMGQEVILRCVPISNHLYFYWYRQILGQKVEFLVSFYNNEISEKSEIFDDQFSVERPDGSNFTLKIRSTKLEDSAMYFCASSDLVRRANTEAFFGQGTRLTVV.

This clone has a handful of counts. The chain links TRBV5-4 to TRBJ2-2; 7 nucleotides agree with TRBD1. CDR1 SGHNT and CDR2 YYREEE come from the germline V gene (reference sequence). Unmatched junction bases numbered 2, after V lost 3 bases and J lost 3 bases. The CDR3 is made up of 14 amino acids. This CDR3 is CASSYGQDTGELFF. In nucleotides, the CDR3 is TGTGCCAGCAGCTACGGACAGGACACCGGGGAGCTGTTTTTT.

The chain carries TRBV11-2 and TRBJ2-5; D gene ambiguous. Trimming removed 3 bases from V and 5 bases from J, with 19 bases in between. The CDR3 extends over 16 amino acids. The germline V gene has CDR1 SGHAT and CDR2 FQNNGV. The CDR3 nucleotides are TGTGCCAGCAGCTTCCCGCCCACACCACAAAGGGAGACCCAGTACTTC. Translation gives CASSFPPTPQRETQYF.

The chain uses TRBV29-1 and TRBJ1-5, with D unclear. This CDR3 comprises 13 residues. Trimming removed 3 bases from V and 6 bases from J, with 12 bases in between. Germline V gene lookup returns CDR1 SQVTM and CDR2 ANQGSEA. CDR3 nucleotide sequence: TGCAGCGTTGACGAGGGTCACGGTCAGCCCCAGCATTTT. It specifies CSVDEGHGQPQHF.

The chain couples TRBV30 to TRBJ1-2; D remains ambiguous. The CDR3 is made up of 12 amino acids. Germline loops: CDR1 GTSNPN, CDR2 SVGIG (reference sequence). V was pared by 8 bases and J by 4 bases, with 14 bases between. CDR3 in amino acids: CARYTVSYGYTF. The CDR3 nucleotides are TGTGCCAGATACACAGTCTCCTATGGCTACACCTTC.